This T cell receptor beta chain was documented in a study of cytomegalovirus exposure and HLA in healthy donors. The CDR3 covers 15 residues. From germline, CDR1 is MNHEY and CDR2 SVGAGI. With 7 bases removed from V and 7 bases from J, the gap between germline ends came to 17 bases. Study-wide findings and caveats: Later on, a genetic analysis was performed. It linked a missense variant in DCLRE1C with V- and J-gene trimming of TCR beta. Later analysis suggested most CMV-associated TCR beta chains were HLA-restricted.

PCR involved 60 Vbeta and 13 Jbeta primers. The protocol was immunoSEQ multiplex PCR, while the TCRdb copy is restricted to in-frame clones and leaves out a portion. The data contain under 90,000 clones, about 75% of them seen just once; the ten biggest clones take up 2% to 2.5%. This clone has just a few counts. Its antigen is not known. The sequenced material came from PBMCs. The V call is TRBV6-5, the J call TRBJ1-6, with D maybe TRBD1 (6 bases). The receptor comes from a man aged 35-49 years in good health and CMV-seronegative. CDR3 bases: TGTGCCAGCACCAGAGGCGGGGGGCTGAATTCACCCCTCCACTTT. Protein product: CASTRGGGLNSPLHF.